The present T cell receptor beta chain was sequenced within a study of T cell clonality in common variable immunodeficiency. Only in-frame clones appear in the TCRdb table, and some are missing; sequencing was by immunoSEQ multiplex PCR. The sample contains about 35,000 clones, none of them singletons. The CDR3 has 12 amino acids. CDR1 and CDR2 (germline): DFQATT, SNEGSKA (reference sequence). This clone was picked up many times. The read finishes 3 residues shy of the CDR3 end, and the germline J gene is used to complete it. The sequence was obtained from a person aged 18-69 years in good health. Sequencing was carried out using peripheral blood mononuclear cells. The chain employs TRBV20-1 and TRBJ1-2, with a possible D match to TRBD1 (5 bases). The CDR3 loop is CSARGQGGSYTF. The CDR3 bases that were read are TGCAGTGCTAGGGGGCAGGGCGGAAGC.